This TCR beta chain is from a study of regulatory and conventional T cells in RAG deficiency. Notes on the study in general: Patient subsets had shorter CDR3s; Omenn Treg-Tconv overlap exceeded 85%.

This CDR3 region has 15 residues. From germline, CDR1 is SGHRS and CDR2 YFSETQ. Turning to this clone: Its target is unknown. One end of the junction fails to match germline, which may point to a read error.

Here immunoSEQ multiplex PCR was the method, and the copy in TCRdb shows in-frame clones only, minus some. The sample lists around 30,000 clones, roughly 96% occurring once. Blood CD4+ CD25-low CD127-high conventional T cells supplied the genomic DNA template. These data are also associated with another study on regulatory T cells. That investigation notes: Primers: 52 TRBV forward and 13 TRBJ reverse.

The receptor was derived from a human donor in good health. The chain joins TRBV5-1 to TRBJ1-1; D unresolved. Specimen: CD25- CD4+ T cells sorted from blood. The CDR3 is CASSLGAIGTNEAFF. CDR3 nucleotide sequence: TGCGCCAGCAGTTTGGGAGCGATAGGAACAAATGAAGCTTTCTTT.